This TCR beta chain appears in the sequencing data of a study of cytomegalovirus exposure and HLA in healthy donors. Study-wide points: TCR beta V segments were, for the most part, productive about 90% or about 30% of the time in an earlier analysis. The authors enumerated 150 to 200 TCR beta chains as linked to cytomegalovirus.

This CDR3 comprises 14 residues. Per the germline V gene, CDR1 is MNHEY and CDR2 is SVGAGI. The J segment lost 6 bases and the V segment lost 2 bases, leaving 4 bases of the junction unmatched. The PCR had 60 Vbeta and 13 Jbeta primers. Produced via immunoSEQ multiplex PCR; TCRdb's table is partial and in-frame only. The table has 160,000 or so clones, roughly 76% seen once. With regard to this clone: Its antigen is undetermined.

Specimen: PBMCs. This chain connects TRBV6-5 to TRBJ2-1; 7 bases match TRBD1. This TCR derives from a man aged 60 to 75 in good health and CMV-seronegative. DNA for the CDR3: TGTGCCAGCAGTTACAGCTACAGGGGCAATGAGCAGTTCTTC. It codes for CASSYSYRGNEQFF.